This section outlines one T cell receptor (beta chain) sequence together with its context. This sample stems from a study of control samples from healthy donors and cancer patients. Germline V gene data show CDR1 as SGHRS and CDR2 as YFSETQ. Trimming took 6 bases from V and 5 from J; bases not matched to a gene: 10. This CDR3 contains 15 residues. TCRdb's copy holds only in-frame clones and misses some; the assay was immunoSEQ multiplex PCR. This table holds around 100,000 clones, around 89% found once. The material sequenced was PBMCs. The rearrangement uses TRBV5-1 and TRBJ1-2; 10 bases match TRBD1. This receptor was identified in a man aged 55 to 70 with lung cancer. The CDR3 sequence is CASTLSGTGEYGYTF. The CDR3 coding sequence is TGCGCCAGCACCCTTTCCGGGACAGGGGAATATGGCTACACCTTC.